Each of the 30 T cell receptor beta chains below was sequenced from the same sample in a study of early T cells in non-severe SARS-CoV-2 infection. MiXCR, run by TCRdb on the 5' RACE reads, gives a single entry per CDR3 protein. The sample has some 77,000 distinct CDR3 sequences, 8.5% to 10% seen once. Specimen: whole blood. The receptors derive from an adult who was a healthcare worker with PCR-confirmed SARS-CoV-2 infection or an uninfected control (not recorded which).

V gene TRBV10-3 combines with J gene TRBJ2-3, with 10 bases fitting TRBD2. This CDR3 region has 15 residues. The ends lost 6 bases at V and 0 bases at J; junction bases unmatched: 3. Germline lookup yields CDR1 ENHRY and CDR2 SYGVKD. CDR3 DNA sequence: TGTGCCATCAGGATACTAGCGGGAAGCACAGATACGCAGTATTTT. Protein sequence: CAIRILAGSTDTQYF.

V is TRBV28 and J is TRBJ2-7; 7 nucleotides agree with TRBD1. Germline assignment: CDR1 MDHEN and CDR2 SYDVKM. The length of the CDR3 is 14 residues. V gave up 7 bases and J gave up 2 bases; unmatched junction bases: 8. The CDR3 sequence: CASTTGQTTYEQYF. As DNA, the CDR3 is TGTGCCAGCACCACGGGACAGACAACCTACGAGCAGTACTTC. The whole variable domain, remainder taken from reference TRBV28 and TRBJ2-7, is DVKVTQSSRYLVKRTGEKVFLECVQDMDHENMFWYRQDPGLGLRLIYFSYDVKMKEKGDIPEGYSVSREKKERFSLILESASTNQTSMYLCASTTGQTTYEQYFGPGTRLTVT.

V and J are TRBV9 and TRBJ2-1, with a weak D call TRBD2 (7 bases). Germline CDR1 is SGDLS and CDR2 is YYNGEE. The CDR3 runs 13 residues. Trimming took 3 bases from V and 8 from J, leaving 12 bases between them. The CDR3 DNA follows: TGTGCCAGCAGCGACTTAGGGGGGGATGAGCAGTTCTTC. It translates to CASSDLGGDEQFF.

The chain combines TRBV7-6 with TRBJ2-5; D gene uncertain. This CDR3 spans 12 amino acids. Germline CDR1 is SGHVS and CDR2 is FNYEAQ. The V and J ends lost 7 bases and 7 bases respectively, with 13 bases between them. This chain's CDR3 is CASTGWGWTQYF. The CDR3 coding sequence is TGTGCCAGCACCGGTTGGGGTTGGACCCAGTACTTC.

CDR3 protein: CASSQDPSGTDTQYF. DNA for the CDR3: TGTGCCAGCAGCCAAGACCCTAGCGGCACAGATACGCAGTATTTT. The J gene is TRBJ2-3, the V gene TRBV4-2; tentatively, D is TRBD2 (6 bases). The CDR3 consists of 15 residues. CDR1 is LGHNA and CDR2 is YNFKEQ in the germline V gene. The germline V and J ends were trimmed by 0 bases and 1 base, with 8 bases remaining between them.

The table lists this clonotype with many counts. CDR3 loop: CASSRQGFSNQPQHF. The CDR3 region has the DNA TGTGCCAGTAGTAGACAGGGCTTTAGCAATCAGCCCCAGCATTTT. The chain recombines TRBV19 with TRBJ1-5, with TRBD1 identical over 7 bases. This CDR3 contains 15 residues. V gave up 4 bases and J gave up 0 bases; unmatched junction bases: 3. Germline V CDR1 and CDR2: LNHDA, SQIVND (reference sequence).

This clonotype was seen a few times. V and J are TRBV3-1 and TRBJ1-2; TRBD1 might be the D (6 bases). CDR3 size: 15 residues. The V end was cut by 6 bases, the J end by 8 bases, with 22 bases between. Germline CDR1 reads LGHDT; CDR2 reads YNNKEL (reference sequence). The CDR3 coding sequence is TGTGCCAGCAGTACCGGACAGCCCCTAGAGAGAGGCTACACCTTC. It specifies CASSTGQPLERGYTF.

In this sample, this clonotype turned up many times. This chain's CDR3 is CAITPGGHTGANVLTF. The CDR3 region has the DNA TGTGCCATCACCCCCGGGGGGCATACGGGGGCCAACGTCCTGACTTTC. This chain links TRBV10-3 with TRBJ2-6; the D gene is possibly TRBD2 (7 bases). CDR3 size: 16 residues. Germline CDR1 is ENHRY and CDR2 is SYGVKD. Trimming shortened V by 7 bases and J by 4 bases, and 17 bases separated the two germline ends.

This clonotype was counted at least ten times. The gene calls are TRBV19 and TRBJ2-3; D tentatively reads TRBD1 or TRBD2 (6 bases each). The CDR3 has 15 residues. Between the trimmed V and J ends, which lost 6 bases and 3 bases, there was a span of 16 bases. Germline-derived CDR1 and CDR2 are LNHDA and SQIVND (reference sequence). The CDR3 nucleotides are TGTGCCAGTAGCGAAATACAGGGAGGAACAGATACGCAGTATTTT. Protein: CASSEIQGGTDTQYF.

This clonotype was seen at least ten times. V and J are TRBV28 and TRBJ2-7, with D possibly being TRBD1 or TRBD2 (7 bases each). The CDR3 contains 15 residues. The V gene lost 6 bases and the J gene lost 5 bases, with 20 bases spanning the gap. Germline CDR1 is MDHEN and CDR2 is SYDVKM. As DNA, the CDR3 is TGTGCCAGCAGCCAAGGGGGGGACAGCCAAAACGAGCAGTACTTC. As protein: CASSQGGDSQNEQYF. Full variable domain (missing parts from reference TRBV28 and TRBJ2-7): DVKVTQSSRYLVKRTGEKVFLECVQDMDHENMFWYRQDPGLGLRLIYFSYDVKMKEKGDIPEGYSVSREKKERFSLILESASTNQTSMYLCASSQGGDSQNEQYFGPGTRLTVT.

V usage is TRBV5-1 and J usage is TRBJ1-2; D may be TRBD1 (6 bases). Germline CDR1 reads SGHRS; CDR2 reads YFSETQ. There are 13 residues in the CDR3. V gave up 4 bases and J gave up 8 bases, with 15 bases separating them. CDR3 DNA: TGCGCCAGCAGCCCACAGGGTTTGGACGGCTACACCTTC. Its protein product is CASSPQGLDGYTF.

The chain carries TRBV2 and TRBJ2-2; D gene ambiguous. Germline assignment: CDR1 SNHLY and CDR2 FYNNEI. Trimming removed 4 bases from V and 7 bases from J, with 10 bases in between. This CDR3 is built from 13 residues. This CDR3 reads CASSAGLGGELFF. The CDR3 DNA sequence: TGTGCCAGCAGTGCGGGCCTCGGCGGGGAGCTGTTTTTT.

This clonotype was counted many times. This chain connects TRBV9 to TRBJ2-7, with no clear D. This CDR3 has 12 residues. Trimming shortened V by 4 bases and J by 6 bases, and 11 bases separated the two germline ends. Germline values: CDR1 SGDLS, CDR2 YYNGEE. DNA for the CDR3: TGTGCCAGCAGCCCTCTGGGTGGCGAGCAGTACTTC. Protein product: CASSPLGGEQYF.

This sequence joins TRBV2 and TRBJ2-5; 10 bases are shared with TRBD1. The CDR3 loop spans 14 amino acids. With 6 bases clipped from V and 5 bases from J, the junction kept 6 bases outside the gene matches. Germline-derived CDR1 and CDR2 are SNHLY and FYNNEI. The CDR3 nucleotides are TGTGCCAGCAGGAGGGACAGGGGAGACGAGACCCAGTACTTC. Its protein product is CASRRDRGDETQYF.

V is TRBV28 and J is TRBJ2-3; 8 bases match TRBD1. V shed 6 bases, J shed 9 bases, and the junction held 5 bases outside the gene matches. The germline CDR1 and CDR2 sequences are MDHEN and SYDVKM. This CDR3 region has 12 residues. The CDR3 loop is CASSPNRGTQYF. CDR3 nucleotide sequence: TGTGCCAGCAGCCCCAACAGGGGGACGCAGTATTTT.

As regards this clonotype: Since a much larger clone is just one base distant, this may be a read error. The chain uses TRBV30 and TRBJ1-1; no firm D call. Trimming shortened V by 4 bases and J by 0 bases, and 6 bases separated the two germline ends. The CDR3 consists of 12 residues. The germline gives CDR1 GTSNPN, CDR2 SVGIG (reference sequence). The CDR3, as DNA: TGTGCCTGGATTCACATGAACACTGAAGCTTTCTTT. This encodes CAWIHMNTEAFF.

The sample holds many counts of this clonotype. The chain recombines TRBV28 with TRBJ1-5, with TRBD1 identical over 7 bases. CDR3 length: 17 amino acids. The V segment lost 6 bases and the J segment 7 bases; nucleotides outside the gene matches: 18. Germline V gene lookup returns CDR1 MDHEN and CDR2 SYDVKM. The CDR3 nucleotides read TGTGCCAGCAGCCCAGATTTGTTGAGGGGGCAGCGGCAGCCCCAGCATTTT. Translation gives CASSPDLLRGQRQPQHF.

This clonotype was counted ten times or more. The CDR3 DNA reads TGTGCCAGCAGGCCCTATGGACAGCTAAATCAGCCCCAGCATTTT. This encodes CASRPYGQLNQPQHF. This chain connects TRBV6-2 or TRBV6-3 to TRBJ1-5, with D perhaps TRBD1 (6 bases). Germline V gene lookup returns CDR1 MNHEY and CDR2 SVGEGT. V lost 6 bases, J lost 4 bases, and 16 bases lay in between. This CDR3 comprises 15 residues.

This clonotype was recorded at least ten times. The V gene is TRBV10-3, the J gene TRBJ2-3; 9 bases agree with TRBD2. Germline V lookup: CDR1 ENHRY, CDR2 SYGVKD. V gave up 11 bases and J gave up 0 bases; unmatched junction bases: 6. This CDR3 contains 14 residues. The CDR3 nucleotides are TGTGCCTCCGGGACTAGCCGAAGCACAGATACGCAGTATTTT. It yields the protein CASGTSRSTDTQYF.

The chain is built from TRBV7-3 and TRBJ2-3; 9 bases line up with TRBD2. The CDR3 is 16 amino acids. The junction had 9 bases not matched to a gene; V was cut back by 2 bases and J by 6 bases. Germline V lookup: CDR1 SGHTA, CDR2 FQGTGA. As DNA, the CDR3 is TGTGCCAGCAGCTTACTAGGCTTAGCGGGAGTCGATACGCAGTATTTT. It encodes CASSLLGLAGVDTQYF.

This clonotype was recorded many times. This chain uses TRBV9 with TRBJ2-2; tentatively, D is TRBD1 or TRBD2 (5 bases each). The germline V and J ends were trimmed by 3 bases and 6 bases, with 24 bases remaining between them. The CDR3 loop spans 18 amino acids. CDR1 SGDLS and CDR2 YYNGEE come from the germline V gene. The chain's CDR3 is CASSGVGLRGAGAGELFF. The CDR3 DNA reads TGTGCCAGCAGCGGAGTCGGTTTACGGGGCGCAGGTGCCGGGGAGCTGTTTTTT.

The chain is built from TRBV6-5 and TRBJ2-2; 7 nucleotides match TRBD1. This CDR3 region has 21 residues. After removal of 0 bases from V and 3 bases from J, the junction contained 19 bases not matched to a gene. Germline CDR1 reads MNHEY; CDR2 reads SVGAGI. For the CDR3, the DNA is TGTGCCAGCAGTTACTCGAGAACAGGACAGGCAGTTATTACGGACACCGGGGAGCTGTTTTTT. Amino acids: CASSYSRTGQAVITDTGELFF.

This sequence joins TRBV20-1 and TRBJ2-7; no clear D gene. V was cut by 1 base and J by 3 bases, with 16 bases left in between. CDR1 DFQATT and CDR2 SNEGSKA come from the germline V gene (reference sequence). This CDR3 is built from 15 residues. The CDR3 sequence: CSARGPMDRNYEQYF. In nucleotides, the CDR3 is TGCAGTGCTAGAGGCCCTATGGACCGCAACTACGAGCAGTACTTC.

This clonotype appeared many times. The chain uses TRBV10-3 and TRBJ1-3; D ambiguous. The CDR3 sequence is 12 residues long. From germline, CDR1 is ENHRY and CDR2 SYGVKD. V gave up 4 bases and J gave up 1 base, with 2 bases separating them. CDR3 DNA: TGTGCCATCAGTGGGTCTGGAAACACCATATATTTT. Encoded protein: CAISGSGNTIYF.

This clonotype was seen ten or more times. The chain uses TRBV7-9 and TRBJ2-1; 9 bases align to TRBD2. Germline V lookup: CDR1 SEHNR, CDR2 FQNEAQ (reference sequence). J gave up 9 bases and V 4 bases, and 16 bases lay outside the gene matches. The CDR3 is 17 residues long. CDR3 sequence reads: CASSSTELVAGVGEQFF. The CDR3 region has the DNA TGTGCCAGCAGCTCAACCGAGTTGGTAGCGGGAGTCGGTGAGCAGTTCTTC.

This CDR3 is CSGKQGSHPEAFF. In nucleotides, the CDR3 is TGCAGCGGGAAACAGGGGTCTCACCCTGAAGCTTTCTTT. The chain employs TRBV29-1 and TRBJ1-1, with TRBD1 matching 7 bases. Trimming cost V 7 bases and J 6 bases; bases outside gene matches: 11. This CDR3 comprises 13 residues. In germline, CDR1 is SQVTM, CDR2 ANQGSEA.

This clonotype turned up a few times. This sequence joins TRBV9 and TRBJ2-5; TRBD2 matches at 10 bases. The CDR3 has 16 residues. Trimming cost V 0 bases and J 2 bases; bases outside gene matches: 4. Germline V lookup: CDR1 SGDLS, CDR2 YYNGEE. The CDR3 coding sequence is TGTGCCAGCAGCGTAGGGCTAGCGGGAGTGCAAGAGACCCAGTACTTC. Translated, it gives CASSVGLAGVQETQYF.

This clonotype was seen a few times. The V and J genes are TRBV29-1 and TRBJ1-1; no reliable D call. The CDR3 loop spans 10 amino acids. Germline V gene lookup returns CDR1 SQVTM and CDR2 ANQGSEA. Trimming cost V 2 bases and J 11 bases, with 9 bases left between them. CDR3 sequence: CSVETVHAFF. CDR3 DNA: TGCAGCGTTGAAACCGTGCACGCTTTCTTT.

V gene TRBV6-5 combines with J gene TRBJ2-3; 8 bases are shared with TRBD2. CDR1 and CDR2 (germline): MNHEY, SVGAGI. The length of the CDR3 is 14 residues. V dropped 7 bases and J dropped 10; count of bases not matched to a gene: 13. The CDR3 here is CASTQRSGSAPQYF. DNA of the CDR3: TGTGCCAGCACCCAGAGGAGCGGGAGTGCTCCGCAGTATTTT.

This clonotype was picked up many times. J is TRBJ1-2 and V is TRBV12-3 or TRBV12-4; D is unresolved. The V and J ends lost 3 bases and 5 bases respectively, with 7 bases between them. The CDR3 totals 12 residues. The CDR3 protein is CASSFRRYGYTF. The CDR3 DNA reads TGTGCCAGCAGTTTTCGTCGGTATGGCTACACCTTC.